Shown below are 2 T cell receptor beta chains from a single sample sequenced in a study of blood T cell repertoires in COVID-19. Some clones are missing from TCRdb's copy, which holds only in-frame ones; the method was immunoSEQ multiplex PCR. The table lists about 120,000 clones, approximately 90% of them singletons. The source material was peripheral blood. The receptors stem from an older man with active or convalescent COVID-19.

This clone was recorded a few times. The CDR3 sequence: CASSRTGADNSPLHF. CDR3 bases: TGTGCCAGCAGCCGGACAGGGGCTGACAATTCACCCCTCCACTTT. J is TRBJ1-6 and V is TRBV7-9; TRBD1 agrees at 9 bases. V dropped 5 bases and J dropped 7; count of bases not matched to a gene: 6. Germline CDR1 reads SEHNR; CDR2 reads FQNEAQ (reference sequence). The CDR3 contains 15 residues.

This clone was observed a few times. This chain links TRBV7-8 with TRBJ2-1, with D perhaps matching TRBD2 (6 bases). V was trimmed by 5 bases and J by 14 bases, leaving 16 bases between them. The CDR3 is 12 residues long. CDR1 is SGHVS, CDR2 FQNEAQ, per germline. The CDR3 spells CASSGERAKKFF. The CDR3 DNA sequence: TGTGCCAGCAGCGGAGAGCGGGCCAAAAAGTTCTTC.